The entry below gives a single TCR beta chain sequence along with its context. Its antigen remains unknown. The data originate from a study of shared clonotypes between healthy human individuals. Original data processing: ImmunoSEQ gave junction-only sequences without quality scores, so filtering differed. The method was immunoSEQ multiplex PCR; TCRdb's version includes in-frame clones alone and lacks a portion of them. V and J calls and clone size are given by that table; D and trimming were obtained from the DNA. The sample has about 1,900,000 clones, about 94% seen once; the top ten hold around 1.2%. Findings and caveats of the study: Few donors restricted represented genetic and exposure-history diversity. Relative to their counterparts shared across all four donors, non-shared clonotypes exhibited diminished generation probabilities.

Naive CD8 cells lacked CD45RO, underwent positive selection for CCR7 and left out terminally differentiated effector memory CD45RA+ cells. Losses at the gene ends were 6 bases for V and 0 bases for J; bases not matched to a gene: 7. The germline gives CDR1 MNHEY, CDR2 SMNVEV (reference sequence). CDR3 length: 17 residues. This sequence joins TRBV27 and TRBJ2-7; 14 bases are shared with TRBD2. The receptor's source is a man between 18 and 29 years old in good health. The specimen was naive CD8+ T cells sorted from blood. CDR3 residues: CASSNPGLAGASYEQYF. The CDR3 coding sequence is TGTGCCAGCAGCAACCCGGGACTAGCGGGGGCCTCCTACGAGCAGTACTTC.